The present entry profiles one T cell receptor beta chain with its context. The antigen is unknown. These data originate in a study of cytomegalovirus exposure and HLA in healthy donors. Study-level points and caveats: There were over 150 TCR beta chains listed as cytomegalovirus-associated. A later look showed TCR association rates differing by HLA locus, highest for DRB1 and lowest for HLA-C.

This CDR3 region has 15 residues. Trimming shortened V by 8 bases and J by 0 bases, and 15 bases separated the two germline ends. Germline CDR1 reads MDHEN; CDR2 reads SYDVKM. The PCR employed 60 Vbeta primers together with 13 Jbeta primers. In the authors' workflow: The count from a later analysis was about 80 million unique TCR beta chains, some 12 million of them shared. The protocol was immunoSEQ multiplex PCR, while the TCRdb copy is restricted to in-frame clones and leaves out a portion. The V and J calls and the clone size are those of that table, but D and trimming were determined from the DNA. The table includes about 140,000 clones, approximately 81% detected once.

The chain is built from TRBV28 and TRBJ2-3; TRBD1 is a possible D gene (6 bases). The clonotype was recovered from a woman between 40 and 50 years old in good health and CMV-seropositive. Input material: PBMCs. In nucleotides, the CDR3 is TGTGCCAGCGCCCTAGGGGGTCTGAGCACAGATACGCAGTATTTT. Protein sequence: CASALGGLSTDTQYF.